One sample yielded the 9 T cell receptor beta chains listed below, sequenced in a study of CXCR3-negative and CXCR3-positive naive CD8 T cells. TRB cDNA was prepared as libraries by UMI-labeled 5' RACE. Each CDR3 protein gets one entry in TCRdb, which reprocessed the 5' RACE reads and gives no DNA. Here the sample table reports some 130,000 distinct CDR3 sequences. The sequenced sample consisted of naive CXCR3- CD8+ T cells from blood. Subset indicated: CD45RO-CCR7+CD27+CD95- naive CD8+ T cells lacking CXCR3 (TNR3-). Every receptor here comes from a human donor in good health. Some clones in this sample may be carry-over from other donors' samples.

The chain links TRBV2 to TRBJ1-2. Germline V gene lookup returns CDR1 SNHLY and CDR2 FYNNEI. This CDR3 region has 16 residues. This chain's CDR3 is CASSEGQAPTNYGYTF. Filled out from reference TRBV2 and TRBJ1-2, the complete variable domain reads EPEVTQTPSHQVTQMGQEVILRCVPISNHLYFYWYRQILGQKVEFLVSFYNNEISEKSEIFDDQFSVERPDGSNFTLKIRSTKLEDSAMYFCASSEGQAPTNYGYTFGSGTRLTVV.

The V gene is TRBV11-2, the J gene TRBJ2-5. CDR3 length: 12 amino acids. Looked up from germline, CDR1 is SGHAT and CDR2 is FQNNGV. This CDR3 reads CASSLVLETQYF.

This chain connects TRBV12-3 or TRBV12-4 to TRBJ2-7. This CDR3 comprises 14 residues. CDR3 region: CASSLSGGSYEQYF.

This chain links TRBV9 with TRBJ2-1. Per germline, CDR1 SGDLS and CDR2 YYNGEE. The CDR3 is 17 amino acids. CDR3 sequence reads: CASSLRPDGSSYNEQFF. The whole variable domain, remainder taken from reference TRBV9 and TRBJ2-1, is DSGVTQTPKHLITATGQRVTLRCSPRSGDLSVYWYQQSLDQGLQFLIQYYNGEERAKGNILERFSAQQFPDLHSELNLSSLELGDSALYFCASSLRPDGSSYNEQFFGPGTRLTVL.

CDR3 region: CASSPGTGGMAGYTF. The rearrangement uses TRBV3-1 and TRBJ1-2; there is no DNA to check the TCRdb D call of TRBD1. The CDR3 spans 15 residues. CDR1 and CDR2 from the germline V gene are LGHDT and YNNKEL (reference sequence).

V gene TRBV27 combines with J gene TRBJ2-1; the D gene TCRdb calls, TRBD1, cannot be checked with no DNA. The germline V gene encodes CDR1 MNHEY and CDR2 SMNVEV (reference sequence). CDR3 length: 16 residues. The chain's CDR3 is CASSLGGGSWVDEQFF.

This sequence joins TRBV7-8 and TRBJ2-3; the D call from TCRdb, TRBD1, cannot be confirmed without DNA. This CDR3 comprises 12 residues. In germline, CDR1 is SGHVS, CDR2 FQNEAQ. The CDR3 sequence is CASSGGGNTQYF.

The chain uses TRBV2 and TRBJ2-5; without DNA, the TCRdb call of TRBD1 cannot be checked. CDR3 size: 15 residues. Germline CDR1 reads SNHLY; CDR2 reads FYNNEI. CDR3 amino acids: CASSGTLWGEETQYF.

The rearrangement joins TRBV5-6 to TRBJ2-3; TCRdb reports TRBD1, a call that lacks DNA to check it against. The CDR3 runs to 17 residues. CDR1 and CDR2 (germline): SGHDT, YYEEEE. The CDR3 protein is CASSSYRGLLGTDTQYF.